This TCR beta chain is from a study of T cell responses to AZD1222 COVID-19 vaccine. Using immunoSEQ multiplex PCR, the repertoire was profiled, and TCRdb retains in-frame clones only, with some absent. The table includes more than 100,000 clones, 88% detected once. Findings of the study overall: White British ancestry dominated among donors, who included more females, and clonal diversity was possibly underestimated. Only a handful of people who got AZD1222 tested seropositive at baseline.

Germline V lookup: CDR1 SQVTM, CDR2 ANQGSEA. Trimming removed 0 bases at V and 1 base at J, with 7 bases between. This CDR3 is 14 amino acids long. This clone was counted only a few times. Its antigen is unidentified. The receptor's source is an adult in good health. Sequenced here: peripheral blood, sampled on day 0 of AZD1222 vaccination. The rearrangement uses TRBV29-1 and TRBJ1-5; D uncertain. DNA for the CDR3: TGCAGCGTTGAAGATCCGGGAAGCAATCAGCCCCAGCATTTT. Its translation: CSVEDPGSNQPQHF.